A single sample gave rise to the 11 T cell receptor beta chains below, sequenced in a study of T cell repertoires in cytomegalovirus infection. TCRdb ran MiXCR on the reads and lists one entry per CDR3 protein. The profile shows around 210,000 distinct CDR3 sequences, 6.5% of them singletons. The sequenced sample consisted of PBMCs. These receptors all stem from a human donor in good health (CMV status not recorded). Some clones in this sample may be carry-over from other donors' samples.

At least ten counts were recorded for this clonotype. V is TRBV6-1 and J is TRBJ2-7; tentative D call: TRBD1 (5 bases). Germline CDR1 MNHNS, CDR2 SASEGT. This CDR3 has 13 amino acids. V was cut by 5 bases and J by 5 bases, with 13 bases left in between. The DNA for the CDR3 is TGTGCCAGCAGTAAAGGACAAAGAAACGAGCAGTACTTC. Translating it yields CASSKGQRNEQYF.

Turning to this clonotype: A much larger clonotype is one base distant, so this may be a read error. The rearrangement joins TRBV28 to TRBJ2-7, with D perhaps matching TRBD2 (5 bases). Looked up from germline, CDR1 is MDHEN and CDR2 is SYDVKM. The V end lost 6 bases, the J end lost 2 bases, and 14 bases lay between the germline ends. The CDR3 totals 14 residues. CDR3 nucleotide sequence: TGTGCCAGCAGCCGGCTGAGGGTGGCCTACGAGCAGTACTTC. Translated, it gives CASSRLRVAYEQYF.

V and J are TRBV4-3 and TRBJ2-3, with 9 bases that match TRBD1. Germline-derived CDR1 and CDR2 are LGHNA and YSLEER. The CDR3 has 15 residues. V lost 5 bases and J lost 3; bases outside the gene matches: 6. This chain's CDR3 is CASSTGQGYTDTQYF. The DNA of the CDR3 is TGCGCCAGCAGCACGGGACAGGGTTATACAGATACGCAGTATTTT.

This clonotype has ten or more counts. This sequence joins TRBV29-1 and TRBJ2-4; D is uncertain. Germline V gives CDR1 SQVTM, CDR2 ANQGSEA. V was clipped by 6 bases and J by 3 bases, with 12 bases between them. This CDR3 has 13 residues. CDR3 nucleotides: TGCAGCGTCACCCGGGTGGGCAAAAACATTCAGTACTTC. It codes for CSVTRVGKNIQYF.

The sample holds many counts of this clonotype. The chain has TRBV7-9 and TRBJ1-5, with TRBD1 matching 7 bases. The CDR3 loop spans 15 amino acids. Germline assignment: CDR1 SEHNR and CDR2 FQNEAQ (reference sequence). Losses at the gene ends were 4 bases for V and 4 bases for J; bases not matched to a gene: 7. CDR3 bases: TGTGCCAGCAGCTCTACAGGGGTGGGGAATCAGCCCCAGCATTTT. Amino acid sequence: CASSSTGVGNQPQHF.

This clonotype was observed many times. The CDR3 DNA follows: TGTGCCAGCAGGACGGGACAGATAGACTCTGGGGCCAACGTCCTGACTTTC. It translates to CASRTGQIDSGANVLTF. The chain joins TRBV6-5 to TRBJ2-6; 7 nucleotides line up with TRBD1. The CDR3 length is 17 residues. Germline trimming cut 6 bases from V and 0 bases from J; bases unmatched to any gene: 8. CDR1 is MNHEY and CDR2 is SVGAGI in the germline V gene.

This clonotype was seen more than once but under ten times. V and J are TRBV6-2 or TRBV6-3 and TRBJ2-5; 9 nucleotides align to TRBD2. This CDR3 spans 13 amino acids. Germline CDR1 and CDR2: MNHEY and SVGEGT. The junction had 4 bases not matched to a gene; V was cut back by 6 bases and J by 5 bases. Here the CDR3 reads CASRRGGSETQYF. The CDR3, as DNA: TGTGCCAGCAGGCGGGGGGGCTCGGAGACCCAGTACTTC.

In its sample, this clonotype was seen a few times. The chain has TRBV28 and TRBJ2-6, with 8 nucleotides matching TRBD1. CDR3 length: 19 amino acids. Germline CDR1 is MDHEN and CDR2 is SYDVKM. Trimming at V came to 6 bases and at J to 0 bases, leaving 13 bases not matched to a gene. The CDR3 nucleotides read TGTGCCAGCAGGGGGACAGGATCGTATCCTGGCTCTGGGGCCAACGTCCTGACTTTC. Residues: CASRGTGSYPGSGANVLTF.

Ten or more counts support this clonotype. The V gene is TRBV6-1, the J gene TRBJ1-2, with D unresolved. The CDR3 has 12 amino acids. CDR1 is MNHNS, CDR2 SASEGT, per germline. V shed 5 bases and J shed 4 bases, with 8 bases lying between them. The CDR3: CASSRNVYGYTF. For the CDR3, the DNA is TGTGCCAGCAGTAGGAACGTCTATGGCTACACCTTC.

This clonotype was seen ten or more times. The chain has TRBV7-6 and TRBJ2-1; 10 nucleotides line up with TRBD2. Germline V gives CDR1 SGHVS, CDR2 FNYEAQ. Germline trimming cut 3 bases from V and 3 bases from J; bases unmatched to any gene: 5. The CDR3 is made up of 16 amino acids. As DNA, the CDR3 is TGTGCCAGCAGCTTCGCATCTAGCGGGGGCTACAATGAGCAGTTCTTC. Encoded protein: CASSFASSGGYNEQFF.

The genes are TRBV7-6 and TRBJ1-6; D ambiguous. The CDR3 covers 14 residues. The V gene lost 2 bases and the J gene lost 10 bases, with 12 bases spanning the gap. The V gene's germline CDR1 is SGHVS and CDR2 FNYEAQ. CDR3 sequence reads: CASSLPPGGSPLHF. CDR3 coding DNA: TGTGCCAGCAGCTTACCCCCAGGCGGCTCACCCCTCCACTTT.